These 9 T cell receptor beta chains were all obtained from the same sample, sequenced in a study of beta chain features in type 1 diabetes listed by TCRdb under 2018. Libraries came from the immunoSEQ multiplex PCR assay. The entire isolated RNA was reverse transcribed using the High Capacity cDNA Reverse Transcription Kit, and thus expressed TCRB transcripts were sequenced. TCRdb limited this immuneACCESS table to in-frame rearrangements with V and J called. A share of clones is missing; checked studies link under half to unresolved V genes, and the rest is unexplained. A total of 200,000 to 300,000 clones appear in this sample, about 25% of them only once. Of the sample, 3.5% to 4% falls within the top ten clones. Sequencing was carried out using central memory CD4+ T cells from blood. The receptor set was obtained from a man aged 25 to 40 in good health.

Points on this clone: Other DNA sequences in the same sample also yield this CDR3. The chain has TRBV18 and TRBJ1-1; D is undetermined. The CDR3 runs to 14 residues. V was trimmed by 2 bases and J by 1 base, leaving 8 bases between them. Germline V CDR1 and CDR2: KGHSH, LQKENI. The CDR3 DNA is TGTGCCAGCTCACCAGACCAGGAGAACACTGAAGCTTTCTTT. It encodes CASSPDQENTEAFF.

This clone has just a few counts. The CDR3 sequence is CASSSILDNEQFF. The CDR3 nucleotides read TGTGCCAGCAGCTCAATACTAGACAATGAGCAGTTCTTC. This chain uses TRBV7-2 with TRBJ2-1; D perhaps matches TRBD2 (5 bases). Germline V gene sequence: CDR1 SGHTA, CDR2 FQGNSA. V was clipped by 4 bases and J by 5 bases, with 9 bases between them. The CDR3 length is 13 residues.

In regard to this clone: The junction shows a germline mismatch at one end, possibly a read error. This chain joins TRBV7-6 and TRBJ2-5; 8 bases map to TRBD2. The CDR3 totals 15 residues. Germline lookup yields CDR1 SGHVS and CDR2 FNYEAQ. The CDR3 reads CASSLGSGGQETQYF. In DNA form, the CDR3 reads TGTGCCAGCAGCTTAGGAAGCGGGGGACAAGAGACCCAATACTTC.

This clone was found a few times. The genes are TRBV5-1 and TRBJ2-3; 9 positions match TRBD1. Germline loops: CDR1 SGHRS, CDR2 YFSETQ. The CDR3 has 15 residues. V was pared by 4 bases and J by 2 bases, with 5 bases of the junction left unmatched. CDR3 in amino acids: CASSKGQGPTDTQYF. CDR3 coding DNA: TGCGCCAGCAGCAAGGGACAGGGCCCCACAGATACGCAGTATTTT.

The chain recombines TRBV4-3 with TRBJ2-7; D is undetermined. This CDR3 region has 15 residues. Germline-derived CDR1 and CDR2 are LGHNA and YSLEER. V lost 0 bases, J lost 4 bases, and 13 bases lay in between. CDR3 DNA sequence: TGCGCCAGCAGCCAAGATGGCCCGACCGGATACGAGCAGTACTTC. Amino acid sequence: CASSQDGPTGYEQYF.

There are a few counts of this clone. The J gene is TRBJ2-7, the V gene TRBV14, with D hard to call. The CDR3 loop spans 14 amino acids. CDR1 and CDR2 (germline): SGHDN, FVKESK. Deletions cut 1 base from V and 6 bases from J, with 13 bases between. The CDR3 nucleotides are TGTGCCAGCAGCCAAGCTCTCGGACCTGTCGAGCAGTACTTC. It codes for CASSQALGPVEQYF.

This clone was observed at least ten times. This chain links TRBV16 with TRBJ1-5, with D possibly being TRBD1 (5 bases). Looked up from germline, CDR1 is KGHSY and CDR2 is FQNENV. The CDR3 spans 15 residues. The V end was cut by 3 bases, the J end by 1 base, with 10 bases between. CDR3 nucleotide sequence: TGTGCCAGCAGCCAGGCGGGGCAGAGCAATCAGCCCCAGCATTTT. Translating it yields CASSQAGQSNQPQHF. Full variable domain (outside the CDR3, taken from reference TRBV16 and TRBJ1-5): GEEVAQTPKHLVRGEGQKAKLYCAPIKGHSYVFWYQQVLKNEFKFLISFQNENVFDETGMPKERFSAKCLPNSPCSLEIQATKLEDSAVYFCASSQAGQSNQPQHFGDGTRLSIL.

This clone was observed at least ten times. The chain employs TRBV7-2 and TRBJ2-2; D remains ambiguous. The length of the CDR3 is 13 residues. The germline CDR1 and CDR2 sequences are SGHTA and FQGNSA. V lost 3 bases, J lost 8 bases, and 10 bases lay in between. CDR3 nucleotide sequence: TGTGCCAGCAGCTTTTCCCAAAGGGGGGAGCTGTTTTTT. This translates into CASSFSQRGELFF.

In its sample, this clone was seen a few times. The CDR3 here is CASSLQVGQNSPLHF. CDR3 DNA sequence: TGTGCCAGCAGCTTACAGGTGGGACAGAATTCACCCCTCCACTTT. The rearrangement uses TRBV13 and TRBJ1-6; 7 nucleotides align to TRBD1. Trimming at V came to 2 bases and at J to 7 bases, leaving 5 bases not matched to a gene. The CDR3 runs to 15 residues. Looked up from germline, CDR1 is PRHDT and CDR2 is FYEKMQ (reference sequence).